These 23 T cell receptor beta chains came from one sample sequenced in a study of blood T cells in healthy people across ages. Primers used in a second PCR of roughly 6 to 11 cycles were a sample-barcoded 5' primer and a J-beta primer mix. TCRdb reanalysed the 5' RACE reads using MiXCR and keeps one entry per CDR3 protein. The data hold about 780,000 distinct CDR3 sequences, with 20% to 30% observed a single time. These same records also appear under a second study, on T cells of mothers and their children.

Sequenced material: blood. Receptors were obtained from a boy aged 5 to 17 in good health.

This chain joins TRBV3-1 and TRBJ2-7; D remains unclear. Trimming stripped 2 bases from V and 7 bases from J, with 12 bases between. The CDR3 sequence is 13 residues long. The germline CDR1 and CDR2 sequences are LGHDT and YNNKEL (reference sequence). The CDR3 reads CASSQLSIGEQYF. In DNA, the CDR3 is TGTGCCAGCAGCCAACTAAGTATTGGGGAGCAGTACTTC.

V is TRBV29-1 and J is TRBJ1-2; D uncertain. The CDR3 is 14 residues long. CDR1 is SQVTM and CDR2 is ANQGSEA in the germline V gene. V was cut by 4 bases and J by 0 bases, with 12 bases left in between. Here the CDR3 DNA reads TGCAGCGTTGTGGATAAGTCAGCTAACTATGGCTACACCTTC. Translating it yields CSVVDKSANYGYTF.

In its sample, this clonotype was seen a few times. The chain uses TRBV4-2 and TRBJ2-7; a possible D gene is TRBD1 (6 bases). The CDR3 has 13 residues. V lost 1 base to trimming and J lost 3 bases, with 7 bases between them. Germline values: CDR1 LGHNA, CDR2 YNFKEQ. As DNA, the CDR3 is TGTGCCAGCAGCCAAGTGGACAGCTACGAGCAGTACTTC. Protein product: CASSQVDSYEQYF.

The CDR3, as DNA: TGTGCCAGCAGTATACCTGGACTCGGGGAGACCCAGTACTTC. Protein: CASSIPGLGETQYF. The chain combines TRBV12-3 or TRBV12-4 with TRBJ2-5, with D possibly matching TRBD2 (5 bases). Trimming cost V 5 bases and J 5 bases, with 15 bases left between them. This CDR3 has 14 amino acids.

The chain's CDR3 is CSVGLPGGKLFF. CDR3 in DNA: TGCAGCGTTGGCCTGCCAGGAGGGAAACTGTTTTTT. The V call is TRBV29-1, the J call TRBJ1-4; no clear D. This CDR3 comprises 12 residues. Germline CDR1 and CDR2: SQVTM and ANQGSEA. The V end lost 4 bases, the J end lost 11 bases, and 14 bases lay between the germline ends.

The rearrangement links TRBV5-1 to TRBJ2-3; D might be TRBD1 (7 bases). The CDR3 is made up of 16 amino acids. Germline loops: CDR1 SGHRS, CDR2 YFSETQ. V lost 4 bases and J lost 4, with 19 bases in between. The CDR3 nucleotides are TGCGCCAGCAGCCTACCGACTAGTCAGGGGGCAGATACGCAGTATTTT. Translating gives CASSLPTSQGADTQYF.

This clonotype was found a few times. This chain links TRBV28 with TRBJ2-2, with 8 bases identical to TRBD1. Germline V gene lookup returns CDR1 MDHEN and CDR2 SYDVKM. This CDR3 spans 17 amino acids. The trim removed 5 bases at V and 4 bases at J, leaving 12 bases unmatched. The CDR3 nucleotides read TGTGCCAGCAGTAGGGACAGGTACCCTCAGAGCACCGGGGAGCTGTTTTTT. Translation: CASSRDRYPQSTGELFF. Looking up the rest from reference TRBV28 and TRBJ2-2 gives the full variable domain: DVKVTQSSRYLVKRTGEKVFLECVQDMDHENMFWYRQDPGLGLRLIYFSYDVKMKEKGDIPEGYSVSREKKERFSLILESASTNQTSMYLCASSRDRYPQSTGELFFGEGSRLTVL.

V is TRBV5-1 and J is TRBJ2-7; maybe TRBD1 (5 bases). The length of the CDR3 is 13 residues. Trimming removed 6 bases from V and 2 bases from J, with 12 bases in between. CDR1 and CDR2 from the germline V gene are SGHRS and YFSETQ. CDR3 region: CASKAPGPYEQYF. The CDR3 nucleotides are TGCGCCAGCAAAGCCCCAGGGCCCTACGAGCAGTACTTC. The variable domain in full, with the rest retrieved from reference TRBV5-1 and TRBJ2-7, is KAGVTQTPRYLIKTRGQQVTLSCSPISGHRSVSWYQQTPGQGLQFLFEYFSETQRNKGNFPGRFSGRQFSNSRSEMNVSTLELGDSALYLCASKAPGPYEQYFGPGTRLTVT.

This clonotype was picked up many times. The chain joins TRBV9 to TRBJ2-5, with TRBD2 matching over 14 bases. V shed 7 bases, J shed 1 base, and the junction held 6 bases outside the gene matches. Germline V gene data show CDR1 as SGDLS and CDR2 as YYNGEE. The CDR3 consists of 16 residues. The CDR3 bases are TGTGCCAGCTCACCCGGGACTAGCGGGGGCCAAGAGACCCAGTACTTC. Translated: CASSPGTSGGQETQYF.

This clonotype was detected a few times. The chain has TRBV18 and TRBJ2-4; 7 positions match TRBD2. Germline V gene lookup returns CDR1 KGHSH and CDR2 LQKENI. The CDR3 is 13 residues long. Trimming cost V 2 bases and J 6 bases; bases outside gene matches: 1. CDR3 sequence (DNA): TGTGCCAGCTCACCAAGCGGGGTAAACATTCAGTACTTC. This codes for CASSPSGVNIQYF.

This clonotype was counted between two and nine times. CDR3 DNA: TGCAGTGCCATTGGGATACAGCCCTATGGCTACACCTTC. Its translation is CSAIGIQPYGYTF. This sequence joins TRBV20-1 and TRBJ1-2; D remains unclear. This CDR3 comprises 13 residues. The germline V and J ends were trimmed by 6 bases and 4 bases, with 15 bases remaining between them. Looked up from germline, CDR1 is DFQATT and CDR2 is SNEGSKA (reference sequence).

V gene TRBV30 combines with J gene TRBJ2-1; the D gene is possibly TRBD2 (6 bases). The J call may be wrong; the DNA end is better matched by TRBJ2-5. CDR3 size: 16 residues. The germline V gene encodes CDR1 GTSNPN and CDR2 SVGIG (reference sequence). CDR3 nucleotide sequence: TGTGCCTGGAGTGTAACGGGGGAAACACTCTCGGAGACCCAGTACTTC. Residues: CAWSVTGETLSETQYF.

V gene TRBV12-3 or TRBV12-4 combines with J gene TRBJ1-5, with no clear D. V was cut by 1 base and J by 0 bases, with 7 bases left in between. The CDR3 contains 15 residues. CDR3 bases: TGTGCCAGCAGTTTAGGTCTGGATAGCAATCAGCCCCAGCATTTT. This codes for CASSLGLDSNQPQHF.

The V gene is TRBV11-2, the J gene TRBJ1-2; no reliable D call. V lost 2 bases to trimming and J lost 2 bases, with 9 bases between them. CDR1 is SGHAT and CDR2 is FQNNGV in the germline V gene. The CDR3 length is 14 residues. The CDR3 here is CASSLPDGNYGYTF. The DNA for the CDR3 is TGTGCCAGCAGCTTACCAGACGGAAACTATGGCTACACCTTC.

The J gene is TRBJ2-3, the V gene TRBV14; the match to TRBD1 covers 8 bases. The CDR3 runs to 17 residues. In germline, CDR1 is SGHDN, CDR2 FVKESK. Germline trimming cut 4 bases from V and 0 bases from J; bases unmatched to any gene: 9. The CDR3 is CASSPGRGQGSTDTQYF. CDR3 bases: TGTGCCAGCAGCCCAGGGCGAGGACAGGGTAGCACAGATACGCAGTATTTT.

Only a few counts were recorded for this clonotype. V gene TRBV5-1 combines with J gene TRBJ2-5; 7 bases are a match to TRBD1. There are 14 residues in the CDR3. CDR1 and CDR2 (germline): SGHRS, YFSETQ. Trimming at V came to 4 bases and at J to 5 bases, leaving 8 bases not matched to a gene. The CDR3 here is CASSTGTETETQYF. CDR3 bases: TGCGCCAGCAGCACCGGGACAGAGACTGAGACCCAGTACTTC.

This clonotype was picked up a small number of times. DNA for the CDR3: TGTGCCAGCAGCCCTGGACGGAATTCACCCCTCCACTTT. It codes for CASSPGRNSPLHF. The gene calls are TRBV3-1 and TRBJ1-6; D is unclear. The germline V gene encodes CDR1 LGHDT and CDR2 YNNKEL (reference sequence). V shed 4 bases and J shed 7 bases, with 8 bases lying between them. This CDR3 is 13 amino acids long. Combining the CDR3 with reference TRBV3-1 and TRBJ1-6 gives the whole variable domain DTAVSQTPKYLVTQMGNDKSIKCEQNLGHDTMYWYKQDSKKFLKIMFSYNNKELIINETVPNRFSPKSPDKAHLNLHINSLELGDSAVYFCASSPGRNSPLHFGNGTRLTVT.

As to this clonotype: The conserved phenylalanine or tryptophan normally closing the CDR3 is absent here, so this likely arose from a read error. The CDR3 loop is CASSLGQATNEKLFL. The CDR3 DNA reads as TGTGCCAGCAGCCTTGGACAGGCAACTAATGAAAAACTGTTTCTT. This chain connects TRBV28 to TRBJ1-4, with 7 bases lining up with TRBD1. The germline V gene encodes CDR1 MDHEN and CDR2 SYDVKM. The V and J ends lost 6 bases and 0 bases, in that order; junction bases with no gene match: 4. This CDR3 comprises 15 residues.

J is TRBJ2-3 and V is TRBV7-2; D might be TRBD2 (5 bases). V was trimmed by 2 bases and J by 3 bases, leaving 15 bases between them. The CDR3 covers 16 residues. CDR1 is SGHTA and CDR2 is FQGNSA in the germline V gene. CDR3 sequence reads: CASSLRPGMGTDTQYF. The CDR3 DNA is TGTGCCAGCAGCTTACGCCCGGGGATGGGGACAGATACGCAGTATTTT.

This clonotype turned up a few times. The chain uses TRBV7-9 and TRBJ2-6, with D unresolved. With 5 bases removed from V and 0 bases from J, the gap between germline ends came to 14 bases. Germline V CDR1 and CDR2: SEHNR, FQNEAQ (reference sequence). The CDR3 consists of 17 residues. The chain's CDR3 is CASSQNSRSSGANVLTF. CDR3 nucleotides: TGTGCCAGCAGCCAGAATTCACGATCCTCTGGGGCCAACGTCCTGACTTTC.

The CDR3 loop reads CASSFKKGDRGLETQYF. The CDR3 coding sequence is TGTGCCAGCAGTTTTAAGAAAGGAGACAGGGGCTTGGAGACCCAGTACTTC. The chain combines TRBV12-3 or TRBV12-4 with TRBJ2-5; 8 bases fit TRBD1. CDR3 length: 17 residues. The V segment lost 3 bases and the J segment 5 bases; nucleotides outside the gene matches: 14.

This clonotype has just a few counts. The rearrangement links TRBV12-3 or TRBV12-4 to TRBJ2-4; weak D call: TRBD2 (5 bases). The length of the CDR3 is 12 residues. The ends were cut back, 7 bases at V and 13 bases at J, with 17 bases in the middle. In DNA form, the CDR3 reads TGTGCCAGCACCCTAGGAGGAGGCGACCAGTACTTC. Protein: CASTLGGGDQYF.

This clonotype appeared a few times. This sequence joins TRBV10-3 and TRBJ1-4; 9 bases match TRBD1. CDR1 and CDR2 (germline): ENHRY, SYGVKD. V lost 2 bases and J lost 3; bases outside the gene matches: 4. The CDR3 sequence is 16 residues long. The CDR3 DNA follows: TGTGCCATCAGTGAGACGAACAGGGGGCCTAATGAAAAACTGTTTTTT. Its protein is CAISETNRGPNEKLFF.